This T cell receptor (beta chain) was recovered during a study of T cells in localized non-small cell lung cancer. Germline V CDR1 and CDR2: SGHNT, YYREEE (reference sequence). The CDR3 spans 14 residues. J was trimmed by 6 bases and V by 0 bases; bases with no gene match: 6. The study's findings and limits: Adjacent lung held a median roughly 50 of the top 100 tumor clones. Among the tissues sampled, uninvolved adjacent lung had the highest T cell clonality, above tumor. Longer overall survival accompanied higher blood T cell density.

Measured with immunoSEQ multiplex PCR; TCRdb has only the in-frame clones, and not every one. The data hold about 130,000 clones, with roughly 90% observed a single time. Concerning this clone: Its antigen remains unknown.

The specimen comprised peripheral blood, sampled before any cancer treatment. V is TRBV5-4 and J is TRBJ2-7, with 7 bases fitting TRBD2. This clonotype originated in a female donor older than 55 with stage I lung adenocarcinoma. The CDR3 DNA sequence: TGTGCCAGCAGCTTGGTTGGGGAGGGGTTCGAGCAGTACTTC. This translates into CASSLVGEGFEQYF. The full variable domain, completed using reference TRBV5-4 and TRBJ2-7, is ETGVTQSPTHLIKTRGQQVTLRCSSQSGHNTVSWYQQALGQGPQFIFQYYREEENGRGNFPPRFSGLQFPNYSSELNVNALELDDSALYLCASSLVGEGFEQYFGPGTRLTVT.